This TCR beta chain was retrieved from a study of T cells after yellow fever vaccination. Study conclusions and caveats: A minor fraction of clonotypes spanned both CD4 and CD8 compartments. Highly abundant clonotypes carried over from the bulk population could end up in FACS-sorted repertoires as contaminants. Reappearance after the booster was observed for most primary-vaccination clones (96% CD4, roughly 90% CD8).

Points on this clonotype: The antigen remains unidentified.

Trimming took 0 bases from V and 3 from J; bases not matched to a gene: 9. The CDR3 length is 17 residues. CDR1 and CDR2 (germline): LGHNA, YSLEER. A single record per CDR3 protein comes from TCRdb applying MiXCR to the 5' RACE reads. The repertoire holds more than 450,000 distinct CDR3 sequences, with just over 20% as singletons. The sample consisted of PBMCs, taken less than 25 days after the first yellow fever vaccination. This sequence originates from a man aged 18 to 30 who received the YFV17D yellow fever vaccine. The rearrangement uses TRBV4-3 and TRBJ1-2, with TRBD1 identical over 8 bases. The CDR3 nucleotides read TGCGCCAGCAGCCAAGACCCGGACAGGGAGGGATACTATGGCTACACCTTC. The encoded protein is CASSQDPDREGYYGYTF.